The 31 T cell receptor beta chains presented below share a single source sample, sequenced in a study of shared clonotypes between healthy human individuals. The data were produced by immunoSEQ multiplex PCR, yet TCRdb's version contains in-frame clones alone and is incomplete. The repertoire consists of around 1.9 million clones, with just under 95% occurring once and the leading ten covering about 1.7%. CD45RO-negative, CCR7-selected cells formed the naive CD8 fraction, which excluded terminally differentiated effector memory CD45RA+ cells. Sample: naive CD8+ T cells from PBMCs. These TCRs come from a man in his late teens or twenties in good health. Some clones in this sample may be carry-over from other donors' samples.

The V and J genes are TRBV5-1 and TRBJ2-1, with D perhaps being TRBD1 or TRBD2 (5 bases each). CDR1 and CDR2 (germline): SGHRS, YFSETQ. The CDR3 runs to 17 residues. Trimming took 1 base from V and 0 from J, leaving 14 bases between them. CDR3 nucleotides: TGCGCCAGCAGCTTGACGGGGACGGGTAGCTCCTACAATGAGCAGTTCTTC. Translation: CASSLTGTGSSYNEQFF.

The gene calls are TRBV29-1 and TRBJ2-7; 7 positions match TRBD1. Germline trimming cut 5 bases from V and 1 base from J; bases unmatched to any gene: 11. The germline gives CDR1 SQVTM, CDR2 ANQGSEA. The CDR3 totals 15 residues. Here the CDR3 reads CSVRGGNSISYEQYF. CDR3 nucleotides: TGCAGCGTTCGAGGGGGCAATAGTATATCCTACGAGCAGTACTTC.

J is TRBJ2-1 and V is TRBV7-8; D gene unclear. Germline lookup yields CDR1 SGHVS and CDR2 FQNEAQ. The CDR3 extends over 16 amino acids. V was cut by 1 base and J by 4 bases, with 14 bases left in between. CDR3 DNA sequence: TGTGCCAGCAGCTTAGGGGCTCGGTCGATATACAATGAGCAGTTCTTC. Translating gives CASSLGARSIYNEQFF.

The CDR3 nucleotides read TGTGCCAGCAGTTACTCGGACAGGCCCTTTTCCTACGAGCAGTACTTC. Translating it yields CASSYSDRPFSYEQYF. The genes are TRBV6-6 and TRBJ2-7, with 7 bases lining up with TRBD1. Germline CDR1 reads MNHNY; CDR2 reads SVGAGI (reference sequence). The CDR3 has 16 amino acids. V shed 0 bases, J shed 1 base, and the junction held 6 bases outside the gene matches.

The chain has TRBV6-5 and TRBJ2-7; D ambiguous. V lost 2 bases to trimming and J lost 2 bases, with 10 bases between them. The CDR3 length is 14 residues. Germline values: CDR1 MNHEY, CDR2 SVGAGI. The CDR3 bases are TGTGCCAGCAGTTACCGCCAGGCAACCTACGAGCAGTACTTC. This translates into CASSYRQATYEQYF.

The CDR3: CASSERTGGRDTIYF. CDR3 nucleotide sequence: TGTGCCAGCAGCGAGCGGACAGGGGGTCGGGACACCATATATTTT. The chain combines TRBV5-6 with TRBJ1-3; 10 bases match TRBD1. In germline, CDR1 is SGHDT, CDR2 YYEEEE. The CDR3 extends over 15 amino acids. Trimming removed 4 bases from V and 8 bases from J; junction bases left unmatched: 9.

This chain connects TRBV19 to TRBJ2-7, with D possibly matching TRBD1 (6 bases). This CDR3 is built from 13 residues. The germline V gene has CDR1 LNHDA and CDR2 SQIVND (reference sequence). V lost 3 bases, J lost 5 bases, and 11 bases lay in between. The CDR3 sequence: CASSITGSDEQYF. As DNA, the CDR3 is TGTGCCAGTAGTATTACAGGGAGCGACGAGCAGTACTTC.

The chain has TRBV5-6 and TRBJ1-1, with TRBD1 as a possible D gene (6 bases). CDR1 and CDR2 from the germline V gene are SGHDT and YYEEEE. This CDR3 has 13 amino acids. V gave up 4 bases and J gave up 4 bases, with 11 bases separating them. The CDR3 sequence is CASSGGAGTEAFF. CDR3 DNA: TGTGCCAGCAGCGGGGGGGCGGGCACTGAAGCTTTCTTT.

In regard to this clone: Different DNA sequences within this sample yield the same CDR3. V is TRBV6-5 and J is TRBJ1-2; no reliable D call. The CDR3 runs 14 residues. Trimming removed 0 bases from V and 4 bases from J, with 9 bases in between. Germline V gene data show CDR1 as MNHEY and CDR2 as SVGAGI. The CDR3 protein is CASSYSEGSYGYTF. The CDR3 bases are TGTGCCAGCAGTTACTCTGAAGGGAGCTATGGCTACACCTTC.

CDR3: CASSLAQGADEQYF. The CDR3 bases are TGTGCCAGCAGCCTGGCGCAGGGGGCTGATGAGCAGTACTTC. J is TRBJ2-7 and V is TRBV7-9, with 8 bases that match TRBD1. Trimming took 5 bases from V and 7 from J; bases not matched to a gene: 10. This CDR3 spans 14 amino acids. Germline loops: CDR1 SEHNR, CDR2 FQNEAQ (reference sequence).

Of note for this clone: The sample holds other DNA sequences that translate to the same CDR3. This CDR3 reads CASSLTGAADTQYF. The CDR3 bases are TGTGCCAGCAGCTTAACGGGGGCAGCAGATACGCAGTATTTT. The rearrangement uses TRBV7-3 and TRBJ2-3; D may be TRBD1 (6 bases). The CDR3 is 14 amino acids. The V gene's germline CDR1 is SGHTA and CDR2 FQGTGA. V gave up 0 bases and J gave up 4 bases, with 8 bases separating them. Using reference TRBV7-3 and TRBJ2-3 for the parts outside the CDR3, the full variable domain is GAGVSQTPSNKVTEKGKYVELRCDPISGHTALYWYRQSLGQGPEFLIYFQGTGAADDSGLPNDRFFAVRPEGSVSTLKIQRTERGDSAVYLCASSLTGAADTQYFGPGTRLTVL.

This chain connects TRBV7-9 to TRBJ1-5, with 7 nucleotides matching TRBD1. From germline, CDR1 is SEHNR and CDR2 FQNEAQ (reference sequence). The J segment lost 7 bases and the V segment lost 5 bases, leaving 8 bases of the junction unmatched. This CDR3 is built from 14 residues. CDR3: CASSRTDRDQPQHF. In nucleotides, the CDR3 is TGTGCCAGCAGCCGAACAGACAGGGACCAGCCCCAGCATTTT.

This chain's CDR3 is CASSSLGDRYYEQYF. In nucleotides, the CDR3 is TGTGCCAGCAGTTCCCTCGGGGACCGCTACTACGAGCAGTACTTC. V is TRBV28 and J is TRBJ2-7, with D perhaps TRBD1 or TRBD2 (5 bases each). Germline CDR1 reads MDHEN; CDR2 reads SYDVKM. This CDR3 spans 15 amino acids. Trimming shortened V by 4 bases and J by 3 bases, and 16 bases separated the two germline ends.

This clone was observed once. This chain joins TRBV6-1 and TRBJ2-1, with D possibly TRBD2 on 6 matching bases. The germline gives CDR1 MNHNS, CDR2 SASEGT. There are 12 residues in the CDR3. Trimming stripped 4 bases from V and 12 bases from J, with 13 bases between. CDR3 protein: CASSGGGWLQFF. The CDR3 DNA follows: TGTGCCAGCAGTGGAGGAGGGTGGTTGCAGTTCTTC.

The CDR3 is CAISEVAGTFYGYTF. CDR3 DNA sequence: TGTGCCATCAGTGAGGTGGCCGGAACTTTCTATGGCTACACCTTC. The chain recombines TRBV10-3 with TRBJ1-2, with D unclear. The V end lost 2 bases, the J end lost 4 bases, and 14 bases lay between the germline ends. CDR3 length: 15 amino acids. Germline CDR1 ENHRY, CDR2 SYGVKD.

This chain joins TRBV9 and TRBJ2-1; a possible D gene is TRBD2 (6 bases). CDR1 and CDR2 (germline): SGDLS, YYNGEE. The V gene lost 3 bases and the J gene lost 2 bases, with 15 bases spanning the gap. The CDR3 extends over 16 amino acids. The CDR3: CASSDYQGGTYNEQFF. As DNA, the CDR3 is TGTGCCAGCAGCGATTACCAGGGAGGCACCTACAATGAGCAGTTCTTC.

This chain joins TRBV5-4 and TRBJ2-7; D is possibly TRBD2 (5 bases). Germline lookup yields CDR1 SGHNT and CDR2 YYREEE (reference sequence). The CDR3 consists of 13 residues. Trimming removed 3 bases at V and 3 bases at J, with 10 bases between. Written as DNA, the CDR3 is TGTGCCAGCAGCTCCCGGGCGGGCTACGAGCAGTACTTC. This encodes CASSSRAGYEQYF.

The CDR3 DNA sequence: TGTGCCAGCAGCTTAGGTAATAACTATGGCTACACCTTC. This translates into CASSLGNNYGYTF. The chain joins TRBV13 to TRBJ1-2; D ambiguous. This CDR3 comprises 13 residues. The V end lost 0 bases, the J end lost 1 base, and 3 bases lay between the germline ends. CDR1 and CDR2 (germline): PRHDT, FYEKMQ (reference sequence).

The rearrangement joins TRBV27 to TRBJ2-3, with D unresolved. The CDR3 loop spans 14 amino acids. Germline-derived CDR1 and CDR2 are MNHEY and SMNVEV (reference sequence). V gave up 5 bases and J gave up 6 bases, with 15 bases separating them. In DNA form, the CDR3 reads TGTGCCAGCAGTAGTCCATCGGGTGTGGATACGCAGTATTTT. Residues: CASSSPSGVDTQYF.

The table lists this clone with a few counts. The CDR3 spells CASSWAVRTEAFF. The CDR3 DNA reads TGTGCCAGCAGTTGGGCGGTGAGGACTGAAGCTTTCTTT. The chain has TRBV27 and TRBJ1-1; D uncertain. Germline values: CDR1 MNHEY, CDR2 SMNVEV (reference sequence). V was shortened by 4 bases and J by 5 bases, with 11 bases between the two germline ends. CDR3 length: 13 residues.

V gene TRBV27 combines with J gene TRBJ2-7; the match to TRBD1 covers 10 bases. Trimming removed 5 bases from V and 2 bases from J; junction bases left unmatched: 9. Germline V gene data show CDR1 as MNHEY and CDR2 as SMNVEV (reference sequence). CDR3 length equals 16 residues. This chain's CDR3 is CASSPIFGTGAYEQYF. The CDR3 DNA follows: TGTGCCAGCAGTCCCATCTTTGGGACAGGGGCCTACGAGCAGTACTTC.

The J gene is TRBJ2-2, the V gene TRBV4-1; D may be TRBD1 or TRBD2 (5 bases each). Deletions cut 4 bases from V and 6 bases from J, with 18 bases between. Germline assignment: CDR1 MGHRA and CDR2 YSYEKL. This CDR3 has 16 residues. CDR3 bases: TGCGCCAGCAGCCGAGGGGCGCGGAGACAACCCGGGGAGCTGTTTTTT. Amino acids: CASSRGARRQPGELFF.

The chain links TRBV15 to TRBJ2-1; 7 nucleotides agree with TRBD2. Germline CDR1 and CDR2: LNHNV and YYDKDF (reference sequence). Germline trimming cut 5 bases from V and 8 bases from J; bases unmatched to any gene: 21. The CDR3 contains 18 residues. Written as DNA, the CDR3 is TGTGCCACCAGCCCCTCCCTAGCGGCAAGCCGCGAGGGGTATGAGCAGTTCTTC. This encodes CATSPSLAASREGYEQFF.

The V call is TRBV7-8, the J call TRBJ1-1; 9 bases are shared with TRBD1. The germline gives CDR1 SGHVS, CDR2 FQNEAQ. CDR3 length equals 16 residues. J gave up 3 bases and V 2 bases, and 7 bases lay outside the gene matches. The CDR3: CASSLLGTGPHTEAFF. In DNA, the CDR3 is TGTGCCAGCAGCTTACTGGGGACAGGGCCGCACACTGAAGCTTTCTTT.

This clone was counted once. The chain joins TRBV11-2 to TRBJ2-1, with D perhaps TRBD2 (6 bases). Germline V gives CDR1 SGHAT, CDR2 FQNNGV. The CDR3 spans 15 residues. Trimming took 5 bases from V and 9 from J, leaving 20 bases between them. CDR3 nucleotide sequence: TGTGCCAGCAGCCTCCCGCGGAGGGCACACACTGAGCAGTTCTTC. Encoded protein: CASSLPRRAHTEQFF.

The CDR3 region has the DNA TGTGCCAGCAGCTCATGGACTAGCGGGAGTCCCTACGAGCAGTACTTC. The encoded protein is CASSSWTSGSPYEQYF. J is TRBJ2-7 and V is TRBV11-2, with TRBD2 identical over 13 bases. Looked up from germline, CDR1 is SGHAT and CDR2 is FQNNGV. This CDR3 region has 16 residues. V shed 4 bases and J 2 bases; nucleotides not matched to a gene: 5.

The chain uses TRBV20-1 and TRBJ2-3, with TRBD1 matching 7 bases. Per germline, CDR1 DFQATT and CDR2 SNEGSKA (reference sequence). After removal of 5 bases from V and 9 bases from J, the junction contained 2 bases not matched to a gene. The length of the CDR3 is 10 residues. The CDR3, as DNA: TGCAGTGCTCCGACAGGGACGCAGTATTTT. This encodes CSAPTGTQYF.

This sequence joins TRBV9 and TRBJ2-1; D is perhaps TRBD2 (6 bases). The CDR3 has 17 amino acids. Trimming removed 0 bases from V and 1 base from J, with 14 bases in between. The V gene's germline CDR1 is SGDLS and CDR2 YYNGEE. In nucleotides, the CDR3 is TGTGCCAGCAGCGTAGTCGCTAGCGCCATTTCCTACAATGAGCAGTTCTTC. Translation gives CASSVVASAISYNEQFF.

The chain joins TRBV27 to TRBJ2-7; D remains unclear. V gave up 5 bases and J gave up 2 bases, with 10 bases separating them. Germline V gene lookup returns CDR1 MNHEY and CDR2 SMNVEV (reference sequence). The length of the CDR3 is 13 residues. The CDR3 spells CASSHGRAYEQYF. The CDR3 nucleotides read TGTGCCAGCAGTCATGGACGGGCCTACGAGCAGTACTTC.

The chain employs TRBV30 and TRBJ2-1, with TRBD1 matching 9 bases. The J segment lost 4 bases and the V segment lost 5 bases, leaving 9 bases of the junction unmatched. Germline assignment: CDR1 GTSNPN and CDR2 SVGIG (reference sequence). There are 15 residues in the CDR3. CDR3 bases: TGTGCCTGGTCTATCGGGACAGGGTATTACAATGAGCAGTTCTTC. The encoded protein is CAWSIGTGYYNEQFF.

V usage is TRBV5-4 and J usage is TRBJ2-7; no definite D call. CDR3 length: 14 residues. V dropped 1 base and J dropped 4 bases, with 12 bases sitting between them. Looked up from germline, CDR1 is SGHNT and CDR2 is YYREEE (reference sequence). DNA for the CDR3: TGTGCCAGCAGCTTGAGTGAGAATGAGTACGAGCAGTACTTC. This encodes CASSLSENEYEQYF.